Sequencing of this T cell receptor (beta chain) was carried out in a study of T cell repertoires in cytomegalovirus infection. Study as a whole: Public TCR beta signature analysis indicated the presence of both CMV infection and matching HLA type.

TCRdb re-derived calls from the reads in MiXCR, one entry per CDR3 protein. The sample shows some 480,000 distinct CDR3 sequences, about 33% of them seen only once. V dropped 4 bases and J dropped 7 bases, with 10 bases sitting between them. The CDR3 length is 12 residues. Germline V lookup: CDR1 KGHSH, CDR2 LQKENI. Comments on this clonotype: Its target is unknown.

Sequenced here: cultured PBMCs, sampled from culture after CMV antigen stimulation. The sequence came from a human donor in good health (CMV status not recorded). Some clones in this sample may be carry-over from other donors' samples. The rearrangement links TRBV18 to TRBJ1-2; maybe TRBD1 (5 bases). The CDR3: CASSQPTVGYTF. The CDR3 DNA follows: TGTGCCAGCTCACAGCCGACAGTTGGCTACACCTTC.